These 27 T cell receptor beta chains share one sample of origin, sequenced in a study of cytomegalovirus exposure and HLA in healthy donors. 13 Jbeta primers and 60 Vbeta primers were used for the PCR. The repertoire was sequenced with immunoSEQ multiplex PCR; TCRdb's copy has only in-frame clones and lacks some. The data hold roughly 140,000 clones, with approximately 80% observed a single time. The sequencing input was PBMCs. These receptors were collected from a male donor in good health and CMV-seronegative.

This clone has only one observation. The genes are TRBV19 and TRBJ2-5, with D tentatively TRBD1 (6 bases). The CDR3 is 16 residues long. CDR1 and CDR2 from the germline V gene are LNHDA and SQIVND (reference sequence). V lost 0 bases, J lost 1 base, and 12 bases lay in between. CDR3 residues: CASSIDTGTLQETQYF. The DNA for the CDR3 is TGTGCCAGTAGTATAGATACAGGGACCCTCCAAGAGACCCAGTACTTC.

V gene TRBV28 combines with J gene TRBJ2-7; TRBD2 might be the D (7 bases). The V end lost 7 bases, the J end lost 5 bases, and 12 bases lay between the germline ends. Germline CDR1 MDHEN, CDR2 SYDVKM. The CDR3 spans 12 residues. DNA for the CDR3: TGTGCCAGCAAATGGGAGGGGGACGAGCAGTACTTC. Translation: CASKWEGDEQYF.

The rearrangement uses TRBV5-1 and TRBJ2-2; 9 bases align to TRBD2. The CDR3 runs to 16 residues. The V gene end was trimmed by 3 bases and the J gene end by 5 bases; junction bases not matched to a gene: 8. The germline V gene encodes CDR1 SGHRS and CDR2 YFSETQ. CDR3: CASSSGGGALTGELFF. The CDR3 DNA sequence: TGCGCCAGCAGCTCTGGCGGGGGGGCCTTAACCGGGGAGCTGTTTTTT.

This clone was recorded once. This rearrangement joins TRBV7-2 to TRBJ1-3; 7 bases agree with TRBD1. Germline CDR1 and CDR2: SGHTA and FQGNSA. J was trimmed by 4 bases and V by 3 bases; bases with no gene match: 6. The CDR3 has 15 amino acids. CDR3 sequence (DNA): TGTGCCAGCAGCTTGTCCAGGGGGTGGGGAAACACCATATATTTT. It is translated as CASSLSRGWGNTIYF.

This chain links TRBV7-8 with TRBJ1-6, with 12 bases matching TRBD1. With V trimmed by 5 bases and J by 9 bases, 8 bases remained unmatched. CDR3 size: 16 residues. CDR1 and CDR2 from the germline V gene are SGHVS and FQNEAQ. CDR3 in DNA: TGTGCCAGCAGCCCCAGCGGGACAGGGGGCAGTTCACCCCTCCACTTT. This codes for CASSPSGTGGSSPLHF.

The rearrangement joins TRBV28 to TRBJ1-1, with 7 nucleotides matching TRBD1. V was pared by 3 bases and J by 3 bases, with 1 base of the junction left unmatched. This CDR3 is built from 13 residues. Germline V gives CDR1 MDHEN, CDR2 SYDVKM. CDR3 sequence reads: CASSLTGHTEAFF. The CDR3 nucleotides are TGTGCCAGCAGTTTGACAGGGCACACTGAAGCTTTCTTT.

This chain connects TRBV6-6 to TRBJ1-2, with 7 bases lining up with TRBD1. The germline V gene has CDR1 MNHNY and CDR2 SVGAGI (reference sequence). V lost 4 bases, J lost 4 bases, and 12 bases stayed unmatched. The CDR3 totals 16 residues. DNA of the CDR3: TGTGCCAGCAGTTCGAACCGGGACAGTACTTTCTATGGCTACACCTTC. This codes for CASSSNRDSTFYGYTF.

This chain joins TRBV7-9 and TRBJ2-1; 10 bases are a match to TRBD1. This CDR3 has 16 amino acids. The junction had 9 bases not matched to a gene; V was cut back by 6 bases and J by 4 bases. Germline V gene lookup returns CDR1 SEHNR and CDR2 FQNEAQ (reference sequence). This chain's CDR3 is CASSNRRDRGYNEQFF. Written as DNA, the CDR3 is TGTGCCAGCAGTAACCGGCGGGACAGGGGTTACAATGAGCAGTTCTTC.

The rearrangement uses TRBV11-3 and TRBJ2-5; D call uncertain. The CDR3 sequence is 13 residues long. Germline V lookup: CDR1 SGHNT, CDR2 YENEEA. Trimming removed 1 base from V and 5 bases from J, with 8 bases in between. This CDR3 reads CASSLAGWETQYF. The CDR3 DNA reads TGTGCCAGCAGCTTAGCAGGATGGGAGACCCAGTACTTC.

This clone was picked up a small number of times. The rearrangement links TRBV5-6 to TRBJ2-3; 10 bases are a match to TRBD2. The junction had 2 bases not matched to a gene; V was cut back by 3 bases and J by 1 base. The CDR3 loop spans 15 amino acids. Germline CDR1 and CDR2: SGHDT and YYEEEE. The CDR3 spells CASSSGLAGTDTQYF. The CDR3, as DNA: TGTGCCAGCAGCTCCGGACTAGCGGGCACAGATACGCAGTATTTT.

The chain is built from TRBV11-3 and TRBJ2-3, with 8 bases fitting TRBD2. V gave up 5 bases and J gave up 4 bases; unmatched junction bases: 11. Germline values: CDR1 SGHNT, CDR2 YENEEA. There are 16 residues in the CDR3. The CDR3 protein is CASSEGTRRDSDTQYF. The CDR3, as DNA: TGTGCCAGCAGCGAAGGGACTAGGAGGGACTCAGATACGCAGTATTTT.

The gene calls are TRBV10-3 and TRBJ2-1, with D possibly being TRBD2 (5 bases). This CDR3 is built from 14 residues. Germline V gene data show CDR1 as ENHRY and CDR2 as SYGVKD. V was trimmed by 4 bases and J by 8 bases, leaving 15 bases between them. CDR3 DNA: TGTGCCATCAGTGCCGGGAACAAGGCCGATGAGCAGTTCTTC. This codes for CAISAGNKADEQFF.

The chain has TRBV2 and TRBJ1-1, with D possibly matching TRBD1 (5 bases). Trimming removed 6 bases from V and 11 bases from J, with 31 bases in between. Germline V lookup: CDR1 SNHLY, CDR2 FYNNEI. This CDR3 has 17 amino acids. CDR3 in DNA: TGTGCCAGCAGGGACTCCCAACTACGGGGGGGGTCTATAAGGGCTTTCTTT. The encoded protein is CASRDSQLRGGSIRAFF.

The chain employs TRBV7-2 and TRBJ1-1; weak D call: TRBD1 (5 bases). This CDR3 spans 13 amino acids. The germline CDR1 and CDR2 sequences are SGHTA and FQGNSA. V gave up 9 bases and J gave up 5 bases, with 16 bases separating them. The CDR3 region is CASSQVARTEAFF. The CDR3 region has the DNA TGTGCCAGTTCACAGGTAGCAAGAACTGAAGCTTTCTTT.

This clone is a singleton in its sample. This sequence joins TRBV7-2 and TRBJ1-2; D is undetermined. This CDR3 comprises 14 residues. Germline CDR1 reads SGHTA; CDR2 reads FQGNSA. V lost 1 base to trimming and J lost 8 bases, with 14 bases between them. The CDR3 loop is CASSLGIGVGGYTF. The CDR3 coding sequence is TGTGCCAGCAGCTTAGGGATCGGAGTCGGGGGCTACACCTTC. Together with reference TRBV7-2 and TRBJ1-2, the CDR3 gives the full variable domain: GAGVSQSPSNKVTEKGKDVELRCDPISGHTALYWYRQSLGQGLEFLIYFQGNSAPDKSGLPSDRFSAERTGGSVSTLTIQRTQQEDSAVYLCASSLGIGVGGYTFGSGTRLTVV.

The rearrangement links TRBV7-6 to TRBJ2-5; 8 bases align to TRBD1. Germline V gives CDR1 SGHVS, CDR2 FNYEAQ. The CDR3 is 13 residues long. The trim removed 5 bases at V and 4 bases at J, leaving 3 bases unmatched. CDR3 DNA: TGTGCCAGCAGCCGGCAGGGGGCAGAGACCCAGTACTTC. Translation gives CASSRQGAETQYF.

V and J are TRBV4-1 and TRBJ1-5, with TRBD1 matching over 10 bases. J was trimmed by 6 bases and V by 4 bases; bases with no gene match: 9. This CDR3 has 16 amino acids. Germline CDR1 and CDR2: MGHRA and YSYEKL. The CDR3 DNA reads TGCGCCAGCAGCCCTCCGGGACAGGGGATATTTCAGCCCCAGCATTTT. This gives the protein CASSPPGQGIFQPQHF.

The CDR3 here is CASSPLKELEQFF. DNA of the CDR3: TGTGCCAGCTCACCACTTAAGGAGCTGGAGCAGTTCTTC. The chain couples TRBV18 to TRBJ2-1; D is unresolved. The CDR3 sequence is 13 residues long. V was trimmed by 1 base and J by 10 bases, leaving 11 bases between them. CDR1 is KGHSH and CDR2 is LQKENI in the germline V gene.

The chain has TRBV30 and TRBJ1-2; D is unclear. V lost 1 base, J lost 4 bases, and 10 bases lay in between. This CDR3 spans 13 amino acids. In germline, CDR1 is GTSNPN, CDR2 SVGIG (reference sequence). The CDR3: CAWSAGGSYGYTF. In DNA form, the CDR3 reads TGTGCCTGGAGTGCCGGAGGATCCTATGGCTACACCTTC.

The chain combines TRBV4-3 with TRBJ1-2, with unresolved D. Trimming left V 0 bases short and J 4 bases short, with 12 bases between. The V gene's germline CDR1 is LGHNA and CDR2 YSLEER. The CDR3 spans 15 residues. CDR3 loop: CASSQDSKGGYGYTF. DNA for the CDR3: TGCGCCAGCAGCCAAGATAGCAAGGGAGGCTATGGCTACACCTTC.

The rearrangement uses TRBV15 and TRBJ2-2; no definite D call. The CDR3 sequence is 15 residues long. The germline gives CDR1 LNHNV, CDR2 YYDKDF (reference sequence). V lost 0 bases, J lost 4 bases, and 9 bases lay in between. CDR3 sequence (DNA): TGTGCCACCAGCAGAGATCGAGTAATCACCGGGGAGCTGTTTTTT. Its translation is CATSRDRVITGELFF.

The V gene is TRBV7-2, the J gene TRBJ1-1; D is undetermined. The CDR3 consists of 15 residues. Trimming removed 5 bases from V and 0 bases from J, with 13 bases in between. Germline CDR1 and CDR2: SGHTA and FQGNSA. CDR3 DNA sequence: TGTGCCAGCAGCCCCGAAAGGAGATTGAACACTGAAGCTTTCTTT. Translating gives CASSPERRLNTEAFF.

This clone was observed a few times. The V and J genes are TRBV7-9 and TRBJ1-1; D gene ambiguous. The CDR3 length is 14 residues. Germline CDR1 reads SEHNR; CDR2 reads FQNEAQ (reference sequence). V gave up 5 bases and J gave up 10 bases, with 20 bases separating them. The CDR3 sequence is CASSREPASPRAFF. Here the CDR3 DNA reads TGTGCCAGCAGCCGGGAGCCCGCCAGCCCCCGAGCTTTCTTT. Using reference TRBV7-9 and TRBJ1-1 for the parts outside the CDR3, the full variable domain is DTGVSQNPRHKITKRGQNVTFRCDPISEHNRLYWYRQTLGQGPEFLTYFQNEAQLEKSRLLSDRFSAERPKGSFSTLEIQRTEQGDSAMYLCASSREPASPRAFFGQGTRLTVV.

A remark on this clone: The junction shows a germline mismatch at one end, possibly a read error. The rearrangement joins TRBV6-1 to TRBJ1-2; TRBD1 aligns across 10 bases. CDR1 and CDR2 (germline): MNHNS, SASEGT. The CDR3 sequence is 13 residues long. The CDR3: CASGDRGRDGYTF. For the CDR3, the DNA is TGTGCCAGCGGTGACAGGGGGCGCGATGGCTACACCTTC.

The rearrangement links TRBV5-1 to TRBJ2-7; 11 positions agree with TRBD1. There are 15 residues in the CDR3. J was trimmed by 5 bases and V by 1 base; bases with no gene match: 5. Looked up from germline, CDR1 is SGHRS and CDR2 is YFSETQ. CDR3: CASSLLGQGVHEQYF. As DNA, the CDR3 is TGCGCCAGCAGCTTGTTGGGACAGGGGGTTCACGAGCAGTACTTC.

This sequence joins TRBV14 and TRBJ2-7; TRBD2 agrees at 8 bases. There are 14 residues in the CDR3. Germline V CDR1 and CDR2: SGHDN, FVKESK. Trimming removed 8 bases from V and 0 bases from J; junction bases left unmatched: 6. The DNA of the CDR3 is TGTGCCAGCTTGCGGGGGGCTGCCTCCTACGAGCAGTACTTC. It specifies CASLRGAASYEQYF.

The chain employs TRBV5-1 and TRBJ2-1; the match to TRBD2 covers 12 bases. This CDR3 has 15 residues. Germline V CDR1 and CDR2: SGHRS, YFSETQ. V shed 3 bases, J shed 2 bases, and the junction held 0 bases outside the gene matches. CDR3 residues: CASSSSGGAYNEQFF. The CDR3 region has the DNA TGCGCCAGCAGCTCTAGCGGGGGGGCCTACAATGAGCAGTTCTTC.